Each of the 12 T cell receptor beta chains below was sequenced from the same sample in a study of T cell clonotyping in hematopoietic cell transplantation. This table comes from immunoSEQ multiplex PCR, and its TCRdb copy is limited to in-frame clones, with some not included. The table has approximately 44,000 clones, approximately 95% seen once; the top ten hold around 1%. Source material: peripheral blood mononuclear cells. The receptors here all came from a young man in good health. Some clones in this sample may be carry-over from other donors' samples.

As for this clone: At the DNA level, this CDR3 is encoded by other sequences in the same sample as well. The chain employs TRBV27 and TRBJ2-1; TRBD2 matches at 8 bases. CDR3 length equals 15 residues. Germline CDR1 reads MNHEY; CDR2 reads SMNVEV (reference sequence). Germline trimming cut 5 bases from V and 0 bases from J; bases unmatched to any gene: 3. CDR3 DNA sequence: TGTGCCAGCAGTCCGGGGACTAGCTCCTACAATGAGCAGTTCTTC. Translating it yields CASSPGTSSYNEQFF.

The rearrangement uses TRBV30 and TRBJ1-3, with a weak D call TRBD1 (5 bases). Trimming cost V 5 bases and J 3 bases, with 17 bases left between them. The CDR3 loop spans 15 amino acids. In germline, CDR1 is GTSNPN, CDR2 SVGIG (reference sequence). This CDR3 reads CAWAGRRDLGNTIYF. The DNA for the CDR3 is TGTGCCTGGGCGGGACGCCGCGACCTTGGAAACACCATATATTTT.

The gene calls are TRBV29-1 and TRBJ1-4, with 12 positions matching TRBD1. The CDR3 totals 14 residues. In germline, CDR1 is SQVTM, CDR2 ANQGSEA. Unmatched junction bases numbered 7, after V lost 6 bases and J lost 8 bases. CDR3 sequence: CSVGTGGEREKLFF. The CDR3 nucleotides read TGCAGCGTGGGGACAGGGGGCGAACGAGAAAAACTGTTTTTT.

The chain is built from TRBV4-1 and TRBJ2-5, with 9 bases fitting TRBD2. CDR1 is MGHRA and CDR2 is YSYEKL in the germline V gene. This CDR3 region has 16 residues. The junction had 10 bases not matched to a gene; V was cut back by 3 bases and J by 5 bases. The CDR3 DNA sequence: TGCGCCAGCAGCCATGGAAGCGGGGGGACCGGGGAGACCCAGTACTTC. This gives the protein CASSHGSGGTGETQYF.

The rearrangement joins TRBV4-1 to TRBJ2-1, with D possibly matching TRBD2 (5 bases). Germline assignment: CDR1 MGHRA and CDR2 YSYEKL. Trimming pared 0 bases from V and 0 bases from J, leaving 15 bases between. The CDR3 extends over 18 amino acids. For the CDR3, the DNA is TGCGCCAGCAGCCAAGACTCTATCCGGGAATACTCCTACAATGAGCAGTTCTTC. It specifies CASSQDSIREYSYNEQFF.

The chain joins TRBV5-5 to TRBJ2-3; D unclear. There are 15 residues in the CDR3. Germline loops: CDR1 SGHKS, CDR2 YYEKEE (reference sequence). The ends were cut back, 3 bases at V and 2 bases at J, with 13 bases in the middle. The CDR3 protein is CASSSLGSITDTQYF. Written as DNA, the CDR3 is TGTGCCAGCAGCTCCCTCGGGTCGATCACAGATACGCAGTATTTT.

The V call is TRBV11-2, the J call TRBJ2-3; the D gene is possibly TRBD2 (6 bases). Germline CDR1 SGHAT, CDR2 FQNNGV. Trimming cost V 1 base and J 2 bases, with 16 bases left between them. The length of the CDR3 is 17 residues. As DNA, the CDR3 is TGTGCCAGCAGCTTAGTCGGATGGGGCGGGATCACAGATACGCAGTATTTT. Its translation is CASSLVGWGGITDTQYF.

The chain joins TRBV6-5 to TRBJ2-7; D remains unclear. V was clipped by 7 bases and J by 4 bases, with 8 bases between them. This CDR3 is 11 amino acids long. The germline gives CDR1 MNHEY, CDR2 SVGAGI. CDR3 sequence reads: CASTDGYEQYF. The DNA of the CDR3 is TGTGCCAGCACCGACGGGTACGAGCAGTACTTC.

This sequence joins TRBV29-1 and TRBJ2-5; 8 bases are shared with TRBD2. Germline assignment: CDR1 SQVTM and CDR2 ANQGSEA. With V trimmed by 8 bases and J by 5 bases, 7 bases remained unmatched. The CDR3 is made up of 12 amino acids. CDR3 DNA: TGCAGCCTCGGGAGGGACGGGGAGACCCAGTACTTC. Translation: CSLGRDGETQYF.

V gene TRBV2 combines with J gene TRBJ1-5, with D tentatively TRBD1 (5 bases). This CDR3 is built from 15 residues. V dropped 8 bases and J dropped 0 bases, with 14 bases sitting between them. Germline V gene lookup returns CDR1 SNHLY and CDR2 FYNNEI. Written as DNA, the CDR3 is TGTGCCAGCCGGGACGGGGATTATAGCAATCAGCCCCAGCATTTT. The encoded protein is CASRDGDYSNQPQHF.

The CDR3 protein is CASSLTGLALGGEQFF. CDR3 nucleotides: TGTGCCAGCAGCTTAACCGGACTAGCCCTGGGTGGTGAGCAGTTCTTC. The chain uses TRBV11-3 and TRBJ2-1, with TRBD2 identical over 8 bases. CDR1 and CDR2 (germline): SGHNT, YENEEA. Germline trimming cut 2 bases from V and 9 bases from J; bases unmatched to any gene: 12. CDR3 length: 16 residues. Full variable domain (rest looked up from reference TRBV11-3 and TRBJ2-1): EAGVVQSPRYKIIEKKQPVAFWCNPISGHNTLYWYLQNLGQGPELLIRYENEEAVDDSQLPKDRFSAERLKGVDSTLKIQPAELGDSAVYLCASSLTGLALGGEQFFGPGTRLTVL.

This chain uses TRBV7-2 with TRBJ2-1, with D perhaps matching TRBD1 or TRBD2 (5 bases each). V was shortened by 3 bases and J by 9 bases, with 9 bases between the two germline ends. CDR3 size: 12 residues. Germline loops: CDR1 SGHTA, CDR2 FQGNSA. CDR3 in amino acids: CASSFTGGEQFF. The CDR3 DNA reads as TGTGCCAGCAGCTTTACAGGAGGTGAGCAGTTCTTC. Complete variable domain (other parts from reference TRBV7-2 and TRBJ2-1): GAGVSQSPSNKVTEKGKDVELRCDPISGHTALYWYRQSLGQGLEFLIYFQGNSAPDKSGLPSDRFSAERTGGSVSTLTIQRTQQEDSAVYLCASSFTGGEQFFGPGTRLTVL.